These 18 T cell receptor beta chains were all obtained from the same sample, sequenced in a study of blood T cell repertoires in COVID-19. Assay: immunoSEQ multiplex PCR; the TCRdb copy retains only in-frame clones and omits some. The data show 100,000 or so clones, more than 90% seen once. The source material was peripheral blood. The receptor set was obtained from a man aged 65-85 years with acute or convalescent COVID-19.

This clone was observed a single time. The V call is TRBV27, the J call TRBJ1-2, with D maybe TRBD1 (5 bases). V shed 2 bases and J shed 4 bases, with 8 bases lying between them. Looked up from germline, CDR1 is MNHEY and CDR2 is SMNVEV (reference sequence). The CDR3 totals 13 residues. The CDR3 region is CASSLDRAYGYTF. The CDR3 bases are TGTGCCAGCAGTTTAGACAGAGCCTATGGCTACACCTTC.

The chain recombines TRBV5-1 with TRBJ2-3; the D gene is possibly TRBD1 (6 bases). Germline V gene sequence: CDR1 SGHRS, CDR2 YFSETQ. The V and J ends lost 0 bases and 4 bases respectively, with 9 bases between them. This CDR3 is built from 14 residues. The CDR3 nucleotides are TGCGCCAGCAGCTTGGACAGGGTCGCAGATACGCAGTATTTT. Its protein product is CASSLDRVADTQYF.

This sequence joins TRBV6-5 and TRBJ2-7, with 7 bases lining up with TRBD2. The CDR3 is made up of 11 amino acids. After removal of 8 bases from V and 2 bases from J, the junction contained 0 bases not matched to a gene. Germline V gene data show CDR1 as MNHEY and CDR2 as SVGAGI. In DNA form, the CDR3 reads TGTGCCAGCGGACTAGCCTACGAGCAGTACTTC. Translation gives CASGLAYEQYF.

The chain combines TRBV18 with TRBJ1-1; TRBD1 might be the D (6 bases). Germline-derived CDR1 and CDR2 are KGHSH and LQKENI. The CDR3 extends over 15 amino acids. V shed 0 bases and J shed 1 base, with 9 bases lying between them. CDR3 protein: CASSPPGHPNTEAFF. In DNA, the CDR3 is TGTGCCAGCTCACCACCGGGACACCCGAACACTGAAGCTTTCTTT.

The V call is TRBV6-5, the J call TRBJ2-5; 7 positions agree with TRBD1. V dropped 0 bases and J dropped 5; count of bases not matched to a gene: 6. The CDR3 length is 15 residues. Germline loops: CDR1 MNHEY, CDR2 SVGAGI. The CDR3 spells CASSYSKQGFETQYF. As DNA, the CDR3 is TGTGCCAGCAGTTACTCAAAACAGGGGTTCGAGACCCAGTACTTC.

The rearrangement uses TRBV15 and TRBJ2-1, with D possibly being TRBD2 (6 bases). This CDR3 spans 11 amino acids. With 8 bases removed from V and 10 bases from J, the gap between germline ends came to 12 bases. The germline V gene encodes CDR1 LNHNV and CDR2 YYDKDF (reference sequence). The CDR3 DNA reads TGTGCCACCTCACTAGCAGGCGAGCAGTTCTTC. Amino acids: CATSLAGEQFF.

The gene calls are TRBV7-9 and TRBJ1-4; D remains unclear. The germline CDR1 and CDR2 sequences are SEHNR and FQNEAQ (reference sequence). The CDR3 is made up of 13 amino acids. Between the trimmed V and J ends, which lost 3 bases and 5 bases, there was a span of 7 bases. CDR3 bases: TGTGCCAGCAGCTTGGGAGGGAATGAAAAACTGTTTTTT. Amino acid sequence: CASSLGGNEKLFF.

The chain combines TRBV19 with TRBJ1-5, with D possibly being TRBD1 (5 bases). In germline, CDR1 is LNHDA, CDR2 SQIVND (reference sequence). This CDR3 is 15 amino acids long. The V and J ends lost 7 bases and 5 bases respectively, with 18 bases between them. The CDR3 bases are TGTGCCAGTATGGGATCAGACAGTGGGGATCAGCCCCAGCATTTT. Protein: CASMGSDSGDQPQHF.

The chain couples TRBV19 to TRBJ1-2; 8 nucleotides line up with TRBD1. Germline V lookup: CDR1 LNHDA, CDR2 SQIVND (reference sequence). This CDR3 has 17 residues. V lost 7 bases, J lost 4 bases, and 17 bases stayed unmatched. Here the CDR3 reads CASKSTQGAIRGYGYTF. Here the CDR3 DNA reads TGTGCCAGTAAGAGTACCCAGGGGGCGATTCGAGGCTATGGCTACACCTTC.

The V call is TRBV12-3 or TRBV12-4, the J call TRBJ1-4; 8 nucleotides match TRBD1. The CDR3 has 13 amino acids. Germline trimming cut 5 bases from V and 10 bases from J; bases unmatched to any gene: 6. DNA of the CDR3: TGTGCCAGCAGTAGGGACAGGTCAGGAAAACTGTTTTTT. The encoded protein is CASSRDRSGKLFF.

This sequence joins TRBV9 and TRBJ2-2; TRBD2 agrees at 10 bases. Per germline, CDR1 SGDLS and CDR2 YYNGEE. The V segment lost 0 bases and the J segment 5 bases; nucleotides outside the gene matches: 4. CDR3 size: 16 residues. Here the CDR3 reads CASSVVGTSVTGELFF. The DNA of the CDR3 is TGTGCCAGCAGCGTAGTTGGGACTAGCGTTACCGGGGAGCTGTTTTTT.

The chain combines TRBV27 with TRBJ1-5, with D perhaps TRBD1 (5 bases). The CDR3 contains 14 residues. V lost 4 bases, J lost 4 bases, and 11 bases lay in between. Per germline, CDR1 MNHEY and CDR2 SMNVEV (reference sequence). CDR3 DNA: TGTGCCAGCAGTTGGAGAAGGGGAAATCAGCCCCAGCATTTT. As protein: CASSWRRGNQPQHF.

As concerns this clone: Germline is not matched at one junction end, which may reflect a read error. Other DNA sequences in the sample encode the same CDR3. The chain uses TRBV4-2 and TRBJ2-1, with TRBD2 matching over 12 bases. Germline CDR1 LGHNA, CDR2 YNFKEQ. CDR3 length: 17 residues. The CDR3 DNA is TGTGCCAGCAGTCAAGTAGTGGTAACTAGCGGGAGGAATGAGCAGTTCTTC. Amino acids: CASSQVVVTSGRNEQFF.

This sequence joins TRBV19 and TRBJ2-7; TRBD1 agrees at 10 bases. V dropped 10 bases and J dropped 5; count of bases not matched to a gene: 11. The germline gives CDR1 LNHDA, CDR2 SQIVND (reference sequence). The CDR3 spans 14 residues. CDR3 protein: CATVPGQGIHEQYF. CDR3 nucleotides: TGTGCCACCGTACCGGGACAGGGGATCCACGAGCAGTACTTC.

The rearrangement links TRBV5-1 to TRBJ2-7; the match to TRBD1 covers 7 bases. Germline values: CDR1 SGHRS, CDR2 YFSETQ. The CDR3 loop spans 15 amino acids. V shed 3 bases, J shed 7 bases, and the junction held 13 bases outside the gene matches. For the CDR3, the DNA is TGCGCCAGCAGCTCGACAGGGTGGGGTTCGGGGGAGCAGTACTTC. It specifies CASSSTGWGSGEQYF.

This clone was recorded once. The chain couples TRBV2 to TRBJ1-1; D ambiguous. Trimming removed 4 bases at V and 4 bases at J, with 7 bases between. Germline V lookup: CDR1 SNHLY, CDR2 FYNNEI. This CDR3 has 12 amino acids. The CDR3 DNA reads as TGTGCCAGCAGTGCGTTCGGCACTGAAGCTTTCTTT. It is translated as CASSAFGTEAFF.

The V and J genes are TRBV6-5 and TRBJ2-3, with D tentatively TRBD2 (7 bases). Germline values: CDR1 MNHEY, CDR2 SVGAGI. The germline V and J ends were trimmed by 0 bases and 4 bases, with 14 bases remaining between them. CDR3 length: 16 residues. CDR3 coding DNA: TGTGCCAGCAGTTACTCGATAGGGGGGGCAGCAGATACGCAGTATTTT. This sequence encodes CASSYSIGGAADTQYF.

The chain is built from TRBV3-1 (or the pseudogene TRBV3-2) and TRBJ1-5; D gene uncertain. CDR3 length equals 14 residues. Germline V CDR1 and CDR2: LGHDT, YNNKEL (reference sequence). The V end lost 3 bases, the J end lost 0 bases, and 6 bases lay between the germline ends. CDR3 sequence (DNA): TGTGCCAGCAGCCAGGAGAATAGCAATCAGCCCCAGCATTTT. Amino acids: CASSQENSNQPQHF.